A single sample is the source of the 7 T cell receptor beta chains below, sequenced in a study of shared clonotypes between healthy human individuals. Produced via immunoSEQ multiplex PCR; TCRdb's table is partial and in-frame only. The sample lists about 2.4 million clones, more than 80% occurring once. The sequenced sample consisted of naive CD4+ T cells sorted from blood. The subset denotes: CD45RA+ positively selected. Receptor source: a man aged 18 to 30 in good health.

The chain combines TRBV4-1 with TRBJ1-5, with D possibly TRBD1 on 6 matching bases. Germline loops: CDR1 MGHRA, CDR2 YSYEKL. The CDR3 extends over 16 amino acids. Trimming took 1 base from V and 4 from J, leaving 14 bases between them. The chain's CDR3 is CASSQVGGWGNQPQHF. CDR3 nucleotides: TGCGCCAGCAGCCAAGTGGGGGGCTGGGGGAATCAGCCCCAGCATTTT.

CDR3 residues: CASSPQPTTNNSPLHF. Here the CDR3 DNA reads TGTGCCAGCTCACCTCAACCGACTACTAATAATTCACCCCTCCACTTT. The chain carries TRBV18 and TRBJ1-6; D uncertain. This CDR3 comprises 16 residues. Trimming cost V 3 bases and J 5 bases, with 14 bases left between them. Per germline, CDR1 KGHSH and CDR2 LQKENI.

The chain has TRBV7-2 and TRBJ1-6, with D uncertain. Germline V gene sequence: CDR1 SGHTA, CDR2 FQGNSA. This CDR3 is 15 amino acids long. Trimming took off 1 base at V and 6 bases at J, with 10 bases between the two ends. CDR3 loop: CASSLEGQINSPLHF. The DNA of the CDR3 is TGTGCCAGCAGCTTAGAAGGCCAGATTAATTCACCCCTCCACTTT.

This chain connects TRBV14 to TRBJ1-2; D possibly corresponds to TRBD1 (5 bases). Trimming stripped 4 bases from V and 7 bases from J, with 13 bases between. The length of the CDR3 is 13 residues. Germline V CDR1 and CDR2: SGHDN, FVKESK. The CDR3 spells CASSLTVTSGYTF. CDR3 coding DNA: TGTGCCAGCAGCCTGACAGTTACTAGTGGCTACACCTTC.

V and J are TRBV30 and TRBJ2-2; no clear D. Germline V gene sequence: CDR1 GTSNPN, CDR2 SVGIG (reference sequence). Trimming took off 6 bases at V and 6 bases at J, with 14 bases between the two ends. The CDR3 totals 13 residues. CDR3 coding DNA: TGTGCCTGCTCCCGGTCTGGCCCCGGGGAGCTGTTTTTT. It yields the protein CACSRSGPGELFF.

Worth noting for this clone: Other DNA sequences in this sample translate to the same CDR3. CDR3 in DNA: TGCGCCAGCAGTATACAGGGGTACGAGCAGTACTTC. Protein: CASSIQGYEQYF. The chain is built from TRBV10-2 and TRBJ2-7, with TRBD1 matching 7 bases. Germline V gives CDR1 WSHSY, CDR2 SAAADI. Trimming removed 5 bases from V and 4 bases from J; junction bases left unmatched: 2. CDR3 size: 12 residues.

V usage is TRBV11-2 and J usage is TRBJ1-5; the D gene is possibly TRBD1 (5 bases). CDR3 length: 14 amino acids. Between the trimmed V and J ends, which lost 5 bases and 6 bases, there was a span of 14 bases. Germline V gene sequence: CDR1 SGHAT, CDR2 FQNNGV. CDR3 region: CASSPGSGGQPQHF. CDR3 DNA sequence: TGTGCCAGCAGCCCAGGGTCGGGGGGTCAGCCCCAGCATTTT.